This is a list of T cell receptor beta chains from one sample in a study of cytomegalovirus exposure and HLA in healthy donors. Repertoires were generated with immunoSEQ multiplex PCR, while TCRdb's copy carries only in-frame clones and drops some. The profile shows around 55,000 clones, over 55% of them singletons. Sequenced input: PBMCs. The receptors were gathered from a man aged 40-49 years in good health and CMV-seropositive. Each CDR3 is given with its conserved first and last residue. Fields, in order: clone size, J gene, V gene, D gene, CDR3 length, CDR3 DNA, CDR3 protein. D genes are given only for firm matches. Expanded clones get a size class; other rows say once, few or many, or leave the size out.

NA	TRBJ2-5	TRBV4-3	TRBD2	17	TGCGCCAGCAGCCAGGGACTAGCGGGGGGGTACCAAGAGACCCAGTACTTC	CASSQGLAGGYQETQYF
NA	TRBJ1-1	TRBV6-5	NA	13	TGTGCCAGCATACCAGGGGCTTCAATGAGGGCTTTCTTT	CASIPGASMRAFF
few	TRBJ2-4	TRBV5-1	NA	17	TGCGCCAGCAGAACTACGGAGGGCGTAAAGTTCAAAAACATTCAGTACTTC	CASRTTEGVKFKNIQYF
NA	TRBJ2-4	TRBV30	TRBD1	14	TGTGCCTGGAGTGAGGGGGCTAGCATAAACATTCAGTACTTC	CAWSEGASINIQYF
NA	TRBJ1-4	TRBV5-1	NA	19	TGCGCCAGCAGCTTGGCCATAAAGATGAATAGGACACTTTATGAAAAACTGTTTTTT	CASSLAIKMNRTLYEKLFF
NA	TRBJ1-1	TRBV2	NA	14	TGTGCCAGCAGTAGACGGGTGGTGAACACTGAAGCTTTCTTT	CASSRRVVNTEAFF
NA	TRBJ1-5	TRBV5-8	NA	14	TGTGCCAGCAGCTGGGAGTATAGCAATCAGCCCCAGCATTTT	CASSWEYSNQPQHF
NA	TRBJ2-3	TRBV7-9	TRBD2	19	TGTGCCAGCAGCCCTTGGGGGAGAAAAGCGGGGGGGCCTGGAGATACGCAGTATTTT	CASSPWGRKAGGPGDTQYF
NA	TRBJ2-2	TRBV14	NA	18	TGTGCCAGCAGCCCCAATCGACCCGGCCGAGGGAAGACCGGGGAGCTGTTTTTT	CASSPNRPGRGKTGELFF
NA	TRBJ2-2	TRBV5-1	NA	15	TGCGCCAGCAGCTCGCAGGGGAAGAACACCGGGGAGCTGTTTTTT	CASSSQGKNTGELFF
NA	TRBJ2-2	TRBV14	NA	14	TGTGCCAGCAGCCATTGGGGGCCCGCCGGGGAGCTGTTTTTT	CASSHWGPAGELFF
NA	TRBJ2-2	TRBV18	NA	17	TGTGCCAGCTCACCAGCAACTCAGGGAGGCGGCACCGGGGAGCTGTTTTTT	CASSPATQGGGTGELFF
NA	TRBJ2-2	TRBV5-4	NA	15	TGTGCCAGCAGCTTGGGAGCGGTCGAGGCCGGGGAGCTGTTTTTT	CASSLGAVEAGELFF
NA	TRBJ2-1	TRBV2	NA	12	TGTGCCAGCAGTGGTAGCGGCAGTGAGCAGTTCTTC	CASSGSGSEQFF
NA	TRBJ1-1	TRBV7-3	NA	13	TGTGCCAGCAGCCCCCAGGGGAACACTGAAGCTTTCTTT	CASSPQGNTEAFF
NA	TRBJ1-5	TRBV9	TRBD1	14	TGTGCCAGCAGCGTCGGGACAGGCATCGGGGCCCAGCATTTT	CASSVGTGIGAQHF
NA	TRBJ2-3	TRBV5-6	TRBD2	17	TGTGCCAGCAGCTTCTACTTAGCGGGGGGGAACACAGATACGCAGTATTTT	CASSFYLAGGNTDTQYF
NA	TRBJ1-1	TRBV6-5	NA	14	TGTGCCAGCAGTCCGCTACCCCGGGACACTGAAGCTTTCTTT	CASSPLPRDTEAFF
NA	TRBJ2-3	TRBV11-2	TRBD1	13	TGTGCCAGCAGGACAGGGGCCACAGATACGCAGTATTTT	CASRTGATDTQYF
NA	TRBJ1-2	TRBV18	NA	16	TGTGCCAGCTCACCGGGAAGGAACAGGGCTAACTATGGCTACACCTTC	CASSPGRNRANYGYTF
NA	TRBJ1-2	TRBV6-5	TRBD1	13	TGTGCCAGCAGCTCCGACGGGACAGTAGGCTACACCTTC	CASSSDGTVGYTF
NA	TRBJ1-4	TRBV5-6	NA	14	TGTGCCAGCAGCTTGGCAGGCAATAATGAAAAACTGTTTTTT	CASSLAGNNEKLFF
NA	TRBJ1-1	TRBV29-1	NA	13	TGCAGCTTACGTCAGGGTAAGAACACTGAAGCTTTCTTT	CSLRQGKNTEAFF
once	TRBJ2-7	TRBV11-2	TRBD1	14	TGTGCCAGCAGCCAACGGACAGGGGGCGACGAGCAGTACTTC	CASSQRTGGDEQYF
few	TRBJ2-7	TRBV5-4	TRBD2	17	TGTGCCAGCAGCCGGGGGCTAGCGGGGGAGAGCTCCTACGAGCAGTACTTC	CASSRGLAGESSYEQYF
NA	TRBJ1-2	TRBV15	TRBD1	14	TGTGCCACCAGCAGAGCCCTGACAGGGAGAGGCTACACCTTC	CATSRALTGRGYTF
NA	TRBJ1-1	TRBV5-1	TRBD1	15	TGCGCCAGCGGAAGGACAGGGGCGTTGAACACTGAAGCTTTCTTT	CASGRTGALNTEAFF
once	TRBJ2-7	TRBV29-1	NA	11	TGCAGCGTTGAAGAAGGGGCCGGGCAGTACTTC	CSVEEGAGQYF
NA	TRBJ2-7	TRBV30	TRBD2	16	TGTGCCCGAGGCCCTAGCGGGGGGGCCGAGGTAGGGGAGCAGTACTTC	CARGPSGGAEVGEQYF
NA	TRBJ1-4	TRBV7-8	NA	14	TGTGCCAGCAGCTTAGGACAGGTTAATGAAAAACTGTTTTTT	CASSLGQVNEKLFF